This TCR beta chain was recovered during a study of blood T cell repertoires in COVID-19. Germline assignment: CDR1 SNHLY and CDR2 FYNNEI. Trimming cost V 3 bases and J 0 bases; bases outside gene matches: 3. The CDR3 consists of 16 residues. Generated by immunoSEQ multiplex PCR, the TCRdb table keeps only in-frame clones and is missing some. There are about 26,000 clones in the sample; around 90% occur only once, and about 11% lies in the top ten. The specimen was peripheral blood. The chain is built from TRBV2 and TRBJ2-4, with 9 bases matching TRBD1. The source of this sequence is a man aged 65 to 85 with acute or convalescent COVID-19. The CDR3 spells CASSEGDRVAKNIQYF. In DNA, the CDR3 is TGTGCCAGCAGTGAGGGGGACAGGGTAGCCAAAAACATTCAGTACTTC.